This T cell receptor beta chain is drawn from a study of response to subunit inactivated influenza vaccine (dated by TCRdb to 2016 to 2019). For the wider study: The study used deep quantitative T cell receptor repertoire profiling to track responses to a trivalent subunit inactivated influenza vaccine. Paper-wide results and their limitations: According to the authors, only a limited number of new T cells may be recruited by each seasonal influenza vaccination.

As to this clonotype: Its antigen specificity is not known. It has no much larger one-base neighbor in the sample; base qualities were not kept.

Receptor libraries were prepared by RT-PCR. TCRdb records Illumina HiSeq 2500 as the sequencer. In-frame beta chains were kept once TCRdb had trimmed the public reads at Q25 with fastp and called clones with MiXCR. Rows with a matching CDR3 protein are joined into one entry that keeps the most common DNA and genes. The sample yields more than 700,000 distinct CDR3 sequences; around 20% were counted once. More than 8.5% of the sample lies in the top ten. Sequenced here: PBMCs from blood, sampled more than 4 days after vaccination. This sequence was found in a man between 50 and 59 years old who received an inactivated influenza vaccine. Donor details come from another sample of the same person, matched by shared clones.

The CDR3 region: CATSRGGFSGNTIYF. The sequenced DNA is TGTGCCACCAGCAGAGGGGGTTTCTCTGGAAACACCATATATTTT. The rearranged chain carries TRBV15 and TRBJ1-3, with an unclear D gene assignment. Including cysteine and phenylalanine, the CDR3 has 15 amino acids. Left in the record is the CDR3 DNA by itself, 45 bases read in frame from the first base. The germline ends are 7 bases apart after V is trimmed by 1 base and J by 0 bases. Per the germline V gene (reference sequence), LNHNV is the CDR1 and YYDKDF is the CDR2.